Below, 22 T cell receptor beta chains from the same sample are listed, as sequenced in a study of cytomegalovirus exposure and HLA in healthy donors. Here immunoSEQ multiplex PCR was the method, and the copy in TCRdb shows in-frame clones only, minus some. The profile shows about 140,000 clones, 85% to 90% of them singletons. Sequenced input: PBMCs. The receptors come from a woman in her late teens or twenties in good health and CMV-seropositive.

The chain uses TRBV6-1 and TRBJ2-7, with a tentative D call TRBD1 (5 bases). The CDR3 contains 13 residues. Trimming stripped 6 bases from V and 3 bases from J, with 12 bases between. The germline V gene has CDR1 MNHNS and CDR2 SASEGT. The CDR3 DNA reads TGTGCCAGCAGGGATGGACACCTCTACGAGCAGTACTTC. Its translation is CASRDGHLYEQYF.

This clone has just a few counts. The chain uses TRBV30 and TRBJ1-6; the D gene is possibly TRBD1 (5 bases). CDR3 length: 15 residues. V was pared by 1 base and J by 10 bases, with 17 bases between. Germline V lookup: CDR1 GTSNPN, CDR2 SVGIG (reference sequence). The CDR3 protein is CAWSALLGGVSPLHF. The DNA for the CDR3 is TGTGCCTGGAGTGCCTTATTGGGGGGGGTATCACCCCTCCACTTT.

The chain has TRBV30 and TRBJ2-3; possibly TRBD1 for D (6 bases). V lost 4 bases and J lost 10, with 18 bases in between. The CDR3 consists of 13 residues. Germline lookup yields CDR1 GTSNPN and CDR2 SVGIG (reference sequence). The CDR3 reads CAWKNSTGPAQYF. CDR3 DNA sequence: TGTGCCTGGAAAAACTCGACAGGACCGGCGCAGTATTTT.

This rearrangement joins TRBV19 to TRBJ1-4; tentative D call: TRBD1 (6 bases). The CDR3 runs to 14 residues. The germline V gene has CDR1 LNHDA and CDR2 SQIVND (reference sequence). The ends were cut back, 5 bases at V and 7 bases at J, with 14 bases in the middle. The chain's CDR3 is CASSLQGDGEKLFF. CDR3 nucleotides: TGTGCCAGTAGTCTACAGGGTGATGGTGAAAAACTGTTTTTT.

CDR3: CASSPPYAVRSYEQYF. The CDR3 DNA sequence: TGTGCCAGCAGCCCCCCCTATGCGGTCCGCTCCTACGAGCAGTACTTC. V is TRBV7-3 and J is TRBJ2-7; D is undetermined. CDR1 is SGHTA, CDR2 FQGTGA, per germline. The CDR3 loop spans 16 amino acids. V dropped 5 bases and J dropped 0 bases, with 17 bases sitting between them.

J is TRBJ2-7 and V is TRBV11-2, with 7 positions matching TRBD2. The V and J ends lost 1 base and 3 bases, in that order; junction bases with no gene match: 9. In germline, CDR1 is SGHAT, CDR2 FQNNGV. CDR3 length: 16 residues. CDR3 DNA: TGTGCCAGCAGCTTAGTGGCGGGAGTCGGTTACTACGAGCAGTACTTC. It is translated as CASSLVAGVGYYEQYF.

This chain uses TRBV6-1 with TRBJ1-2, with a weak D call TRBD1 (6 bases). This CDR3 spans 14 amino acids. V lost 5 bases, J lost 0 bases, and 10 bases lay in between. CDR1 MNHNS and CDR2 SASEGT come from the germline V gene. The CDR3 DNA sequence: TGTGCCAGCAGTCGGACAGCAGCTAACTATGGCTACACCTTC. It specifies CASSRTAANYGYTF.

The chain uses TRBV6-5 and TRBJ1-5; D remains unclear. V lost 4 bases and J lost 2, with 6 bases in between. From germline, CDR1 is MNHEY and CDR2 SVGAGI. This CDR3 contains 13 residues. For the CDR3, the DNA is TGTGCCAGCAGTTGGAGTGGCAATCAGCCCCAGCATTTT. Its translation: CASSWSGNQPQHF.

The chain links TRBV7-6 to TRBJ2-7, with TRBD1 identical over 9 bases. CDR3 size: 15 residues. Germline trimming cut 0 bases from V and 5 bases from J; bases unmatched to any gene: 5. CDR1 is SGHVS and CDR2 is FNYEAQ in the germline V gene. The CDR3 nucleotides read TGTGCCAGCAGCTTAGCCACACAGGGGGCCCACGAGCAGTACTTC. Its protein is CASSLATQGAHEQYF.

This chain connects TRBV7-6 to TRBJ2-7, with TRBD1 identical over 9 bases. The CDR3 loop spans 16 amino acids. Germline V gene lookup returns CDR1 SGHVS and CDR2 FNYEAQ. V dropped 5 bases and J dropped 7; count of bases not matched to a gene: 15. CDR3 DNA: TGTGCCAGCAGCATCGAACAGGGGGCCCTCCCAGGGGAGCAGTACTTC. Amino acid sequence: CASSIEQGALPGEQYF.

This clone was picked up one time. This rearrangement joins TRBV6-5 to TRBJ2-1, with TRBD2 as a possible D gene (6 bases). Per the germline V gene, CDR1 is MNHEY and CDR2 is SVGAGI. With 2 bases removed from V and 4 bases from J, the gap between germline ends came to 12 bases. This CDR3 comprises 15 residues. Here the CDR3 reads CASSYARGTYNEQFF. CDR3 bases: TGTGCCAGCAGTTACGCACGGGGGACGTACAATGAGCAGTTCTTC.

The gene calls are TRBV6-1 and TRBJ2-3; 9 positions match TRBD2. CDR1 and CDR2 (germline): MNHNS, SASEGT. V gave up 1 base and J gave up 5 bases; unmatched junction bases: 4. The CDR3 has 15 residues. CDR3 protein: CASSEGSGGQDTQYF. The DNA of the CDR3 is TGTGCCAGCAGTGAAGGCAGCGGGGGGCAAGATACGCAGTATTTT.

The chain couples TRBV7-9 to TRBJ1-6; D may be TRBD1 (6 bases). V lost 2 bases and J lost 10, with 6 bases in between. Germline V lookup: CDR1 SEHNR, CDR2 FQNEAQ (reference sequence). The CDR3 is made up of 12 amino acids. CDR3 amino acids: CASSLQGSPLHF. As DNA, the CDR3 is TGTGCCAGCAGCTTACAGGGGTCACCCCTCCACTTT.

The chain joins TRBV27 to TRBJ2-5, with a tentative D call TRBD1 (5 bases). V lost 6 bases, J lost 5 bases, and 19 bases lay in between. CDR3 size: 15 residues. The germline V gene encodes CDR1 MNHEY and CDR2 SMNVEV (reference sequence). CDR3 sequence: CASSPSTGPWETQYF. Here the CDR3 DNA reads TGTGCCAGCAGCCCCTCAACAGGCCCGTGGGAGACCCAGTACTTC.

The chain combines TRBV5-4 with TRBJ2-3, with TRBD2 matching over 13 bases. CDR3 size: 16 residues. Germline V gene data show CDR1 as SGHNT and CDR2 as YYREEE (reference sequence). The V and J ends lost 4 bases and 0 bases, in that order; junction bases with no gene match: 2. CDR3 sequence: CASSMGLAGSTDTQYF. The CDR3 coding sequence is TGTGCCAGCAGCATGGGACTAGCGGGAAGCACAGATACGCAGTATTTT.

J is TRBJ2-2 and V is TRBV30; TRBD2 matches 8 bases. The CDR3 consists of 13 residues. Germline assignment: CDR1 GTSNPN and CDR2 SVGIG (reference sequence). Here the CDR3 DNA reads TGTGCTCATAGCGGGGCGAACACCGGGGAGCTGTTTTTT. Translation gives CAHSGANTGELFF.

The J gene is TRBJ2-3, the V gene TRBV29-1, with D perhaps TRBD2 (5 bases). This CDR3 contains 14 residues. The germline gives CDR1 SQVTM, CDR2 ANQGSEA. Deletions cut 7 bases from V and 0 bases from J, with 14 bases between. CDR3 nucleotides: TGCAGCGCCACCGGACTGGAGAGCACAGATACGCAGTATTTT. Amino acids: CSATGLESTDTQYF.

The chain joins TRBV28 to TRBJ1-1; 7 bases match TRBD1. Trimming removed 6 bases from V and 5 bases from J; junction bases left unmatched: 15. This CDR3 is 16 amino acids long. CDR1 and CDR2 from the germline V gene are MDHEN and SYDVKM. The CDR3 DNA reads as TGTGCCAGCAGACCGATTGTCCGGGACAGTCAAACTGAAGCTTTCTTT. It codes for CASRPIVRDSQTEAFF.

The chain links TRBV7-9 to TRBJ1-1; D might be TRBD1 (6 bases). The length of the CDR3 is 13 residues. V dropped 4 bases and J dropped 8 bases, with 14 bases sitting between them. The germline gives CDR1 SEHNR, CDR2 FQNEAQ (reference sequence). The DNA for the CDR3 is TGTGCCAGCAGCTGGTCGGGGGGCCCCGAAGCTTTCTTT. Translation: CASSWSGGPEAFF.

The rearrangement uses TRBV19 and TRBJ2-7; TRBD2 agrees at 11 bases. The CDR3 totals 17 residues. The V gene end was trimmed by 5 bases and the J gene end by 7 bases; junction bases not matched to a gene: 16. CDR1 and CDR2 (germline): LNHDA, SQIVND (reference sequence). The CDR3 DNA reads as TGTGCCAGTAGTGAGGGTCTAGCGGGAGGCCCTACTTGGGAGCAGTACTTC. It codes for CASSEGLAGGPTWEQYF.

The chain is built from TRBV5-1 and TRBJ2-3, with 9 bases lining up with TRBD2. The germline gives CDR1 SGHRS, CDR2 YFSETQ. The V segment lost 0 bases and the J segment 3 bases; nucleotides outside the gene matches: 2. The CDR3 runs 15 residues. The CDR3 sequence is CASSLGRGGTDTQYF. In DNA form, the CDR3 reads TGCGCCAGCAGCTTGGGGCGGGGGGGAACAGATACGCAGTATTTT.

This chain uses TRBV27 with TRBJ2-7; TRBD1 aligns across 8 bases. Germline V gene data show CDR1 as MNHEY and CDR2 as SMNVEV (reference sequence). The trim removed 8 bases at V and 2 bases at J, leaving 14 bases unmatched. CDR3 length: 16 residues. As DNA, the CDR3 is TGTGCCAGCGGAAAGACGACAGGGGAGGCCCCCTACGAGCAGTACTTC. This codes for CASGKTTGEAPYEQYF.